One and the same sample provided the 21 T cell receptor beta chains below, sequenced in a study of shared clonotypes between healthy human individuals. Only in-frame clones appear in the TCRdb table, and some are missing; sequencing was by immunoSEQ multiplex PCR. The repertoire holds approximately 2.3 million clones, just over 90% seen once, with 0.35% to 0.5% in the top ten. Sequenced input: naive CD4+ T cells from PBMCs. Noted subset: CD45RA+ positively selected. The receptors stem from a man between 18 and 29 years old in good health. Some clones in this sample may be carry-over from other donors' samples.

The V gene is TRBV7-9, the J gene TRBJ2-1; possible D gene TRBD1, 6 bases. The CDR3 has 16 residues. The V end lost 1 base, the J end lost 2 bases, and 12 bases lay between the germline ends. Germline values: CDR1 SEHNR, CDR2 FQNEAQ (reference sequence). CDR3 bases: TGTGCCAGCAGCTTAGGTTTCAGGGGCCCCTACAATGAGCAGTTCTTC. This encodes CASSLGFRGPYNEQFF.

The chain joins TRBV5-4 to TRBJ1-1; 10 positions agree with TRBD1. CDR3 size: 14 residues. Germline CDR1 and CDR2: SGHNT and YYREEE (reference sequence). Germline trimming cut 3 bases from V and 4 bases from J; bases unmatched to any gene: 3. CDR3 protein: CASSSRDRGTEAFF. In DNA, the CDR3 is TGTGCCAGCAGCTCCCGGGACAGGGGCACTGAAGCTTTCTTT. The whole variable domain, remainder taken from reference TRBV5-4 and TRBJ1-1, is ETGVTQSPTHLIKTRGQQVTLRCSSQSGHNTVSWYQQALGQGPQFIFQYYREEENGRGNFPPRFSGLQFPNYSSELNVNALELDDSALYLCASSSRDRGTEAFFGQGTRLTVV.

The chain couples TRBV5-1 to TRBJ1-1, with 8 bases lining up with TRBD1. This CDR3 has 16 residues. The V gene's germline CDR1 is SGHRS and CDR2 YFSETQ. J lost 1 base, V lost 3 bases, and 8 bases had no gene match. The CDR3 is CASSSQWTGQNTEAFF. The CDR3 DNA sequence: TGCGCCAGCAGCTCCCAATGGACAGGGCAGAACACTGAAGCTTTCTTT. The full variable domain, its missing parts supplied by reference TRBV5-1 and TRBJ1-1, is KAGVTQTPRYLIKTRGQQVTLSCSPISGHRSVSWYQQTPGQGLQFLFEYFSETQRNKGNFPGRFSGRQFSNSRSEMNVSTLELGDSALYLCASSSQWTGQNTEAFFGQGTRLTVV.

With respect to this clone: The identical CDR3 is also encoded by other nucleotide sequences in the sample. V usage is TRBV5-1 and J usage is TRBJ1-4; D unclear. V lost 0 bases and J lost 4, with 10 bases in between. This CDR3 spans 15 amino acids. Germline V lookup: CDR1 SGHRS, CDR2 YFSETQ. CDR3 residues: CASSLGVRSNEKLFF. In DNA, the CDR3 is TGCGCCAGCAGCTTGGGGGTCAGAAGTAATGAAAAACTGTTTTTT.

V is TRBV4-1 and J is TRBJ2-7; 9 nucleotides line up with TRBD2. Germline values: CDR1 MGHRA, CDR2 YSYEKL. The trim removed 3 bases at V and 1 base at J, leaving 10 bases unmatched. The CDR3 is made up of 17 amino acids. The CDR3 DNA sequence: TGCGCCAGCAGCCAGATTACCAGAGCGGGAGGTTCCTACGAGCAGTACTTC. This translates into CASSQITRAGGSYEQYF.

This chain uses TRBV29-1 with TRBJ2-7; D perhaps matches TRBD1 (6 bases). Per the germline V gene, CDR1 is SQVTM and CDR2 is ANQGSEA. The CDR3 loop spans 13 amino acids. V was shortened by 4 bases and J by 6 bases, with 16 bases between the two germline ends. Here the CDR3 DNA reads TGCAGCGTTGGCCCTAACACAGGGCTCGAGCAGTACTTC. Amino acids: CSVGPNTGLEQYF.

The chain combines TRBV19 with TRBJ1-2; maybe TRBD1 (5 bases). From germline, CDR1 is LNHDA and CDR2 SQIVND (reference sequence). This CDR3 spans 15 amino acids. V was trimmed by 5 bases and J by 5 bases, leaving 18 bases between them. This CDR3 is CASSARVEGLYGYTF. CDR3 coding DNA: TGTGCCAGTAGTGCGCGGGTAGAGGGGCTGTATGGCTACACCTTC. Full variable domain (missing parts from reference TRBV19 and TRBJ1-2): DGGITQSPKYLFRKEGQNVTLSCEQNLNHDAMYWYRQDPGQGLRLIYYSQIVNDFQKGDIAEGYSVSREKKESFPLTVTSAQKNPTAFYLCASSARVEGLYGYTFGSGTRLTVV.

The sample holds a few counts of this clone. The CDR3 DNA reads as TGTGCCAGCAGTTACCATGACAGGGGTGAGCAGCCCCAGCATTTT. Translation: CASSYHDRGEQPQHF. This rearrangement joins TRBV6-5 to TRBJ1-5, with 8 bases fitting TRBD1. Germline-derived CDR1 and CDR2 are MNHEY and SVGAGI. The CDR3 has 15 amino acids. J lost 7 bases, V lost 2 bases, and 7 bases had no gene match.

The rearrangement uses TRBV19 and TRBJ2-7; 10 bases are a match to TRBD2. After removal of 4 bases from V and 3 bases from J, the junction contained 9 bases not matched to a gene. The CDR3 loop spans 16 amino acids. Germline CDR1 is LNHDA and CDR2 is SQIVND (reference sequence). CDR3 in amino acids: CASSSPGAGGLYEQYF. CDR3 sequence (DNA): TGTGCCAGTAGTAGCCCCGGAGCGGGAGGGCTCTACGAGCAGTACTTC.

The chain links TRBV7-9 to TRBJ2-4; possible D gene TRBD2, 5 bases. The V gene lost 4 bases and the J gene lost 2 bases, with 6 bases spanning the gap. This CDR3 comprises 13 residues. Germline lookup yields CDR1 SEHNR and CDR2 FQNEAQ (reference sequence). CDR3 protein: CASSSGTKNIQYF. In nucleotides, the CDR3 is TGTGCCAGCAGCTCCGGGACCAAAAACATTCAGTACTTC.

Turning to this clone: The sample contains more than one DNA sequence encoding this CDR3. The rearrangement joins TRBV5-1 to TRBJ2-5; 10 nucleotides match TRBD2. Germline CDR1 reads SGHRS; CDR2 reads YFSETQ. The CDR3 consists of 13 residues. V was clipped by 5 bases and J by 3 bases; unmatched bases: 1. The CDR3 loop is CASSGLAEETQYF. For the CDR3, the DNA is TGCGCCAGCAGTGGACTAGCGGAAGAGACCCAGTACTTC.

CDR3 loop: CASSPRRDGQRNQPQHF. DNA for the CDR3: TGCGCCAGCAGTCCCCGCAGAGACGGACAGCGCAATCAGCCCCAGCATTTT. The V gene is TRBV23-1, the J gene TRBJ1-5; tentative D call: TRBD1 (6 bases). TRBV23-1 is given ORF status, its function remaining uncertain. The V gene lost 4 bases and the J gene lost 2 bases, with 18 bases spanning the gap. The CDR3 totals 17 residues.

In this sample, this clone turned up once. The chain joins TRBV7-3 to TRBJ1-5; D gene unclear. V was clipped by 2 bases and J by 6 bases, with 8 bases between them. This CDR3 spans 13 amino acids. In germline, CDR1 is SGHTA, CDR2 FQGTGA. The CDR3: CASSLDSAQPQHF. The CDR3 DNA follows: TGTGCCAGCAGCTTAGACTCGGCTCAGCCCCAGCATTTT. The variable domain in full, completed from reference TRBV7-3 and TRBJ1-5, reads GAGVSQTPSNKVTEKGKYVELRCDPISGHTALYWYRQSLGQGPEFLIYFQGTGAADDSGLPNDRFFAVRPEGSVSTLKIQRTERGDSAVYLCASSLDSAQPQHFGDGTRLSIL.

This chain links TRBV5-5 with TRBJ2-7; 7 nucleotides agree with TRBD1. V dropped 4 bases and J dropped 3; count of bases not matched to a gene: 13. Germline lookup yields CDR1 SGHKS and CDR2 YYEKEE (reference sequence). The CDR3 runs to 16 residues. CDR3 loop: CASSVSPPGQYYEQYF. In nucleotides, the CDR3 is TGTGCCAGCAGCGTTAGCCCCCCGGGACAGTACTACGAGCAGTACTTC. Variable domain in full (rest from reference TRBV5-5 and TRBJ2-7): DAGVTQSPTHLIKTRGQQVTLRCSPISGHKSVSWYQQVLGQGPQFIFQYYEKEERGRGNFPDRFSARQFPNYSSELNVNALLLGDSALYLCASSVSPPGQYYEQYFGPGTRLTVT.

The chain recombines TRBV9 with TRBJ2-1, with TRBD2 matching 10 bases. Germline trimming cut 0 bases from V and 8 bases from J; bases unmatched to any gene: 11. Germline CDR1 SGDLS, CDR2 YYNGEE. The CDR3 has 17 amino acids. The CDR3 sequence: CASSVAASGSSVDEQFF. Written as DNA, the CDR3 is TGTGCCAGCAGCGTAGCGGCTAGCGGGAGTAGTGTGGATGAGCAGTTCTTC.

V is TRBV7-2 and J is TRBJ1-2; the match to TRBD1 covers 7 bases. CDR1 is SGHTA, CDR2 FQGNSA, per germline. Trimming took 0 bases from V and 7 from J; bases not matched to a gene: 11. The CDR3 contains 16 residues. The CDR3 loop is CASSLAGGDRGFGYTF. The DNA for the CDR3 is TGTGCCAGCAGCTTAGCGGGGGGGGACAGAGGCTTTGGCTACACCTTC.

This chain connects TRBV30 to TRBJ2-3, with D possibly matching TRBD2 (5 bases). This CDR3 region has 12 residues. With 5 bases removed from V and 4 bases from J, the gap between germline ends came to 10 bases. The germline CDR1 and CDR2 sequences are GTSNPN and SVGIG (reference sequence). The CDR3 coding sequence is TGTGCCTGGGGGAGAGGCGCAGATACGCAGTATTTT. Its protein is CAWGRGADTQYF.

Details on this clone: This CDR3 is also generated by other DNA sequences in the sample. The V gene is TRBV18, the J gene TRBJ2-2; D remains unclear. Trimming stripped 2 bases from V and 6 bases from J, with 4 bases between. This CDR3 has 12 amino acids. Germline lookup yields CDR1 KGHSH and CDR2 LQKENI. The CDR3 spells CASSPSAGELFF. The CDR3 DNA follows: TGTGCCAGCTCACCAAGTGCCGGGGAGCTGTTTTTT.

V is TRBV27 and J is TRBJ2-2; TRBD2 aligns across 9 bases. Germline V lookup: CDR1 MNHEY, CDR2 SMNVEV (reference sequence). Trimming removed 4 bases from V and 1 base from J; junction bases left unmatched: 13. This CDR3 is 19 amino acids long. The CDR3 DNA reads TGTGCCAGCAGTTCTCCTAGCGGGGCCGGACCTCAGAACACCGGGGAGCTGTTTTTT. It yields the protein CASSSPSGAGPQNTGELFF.

The V and J genes are TRBV6-6 and TRBJ1-5; D perhaps matches TRBD1 (5 bases). CDR1 and CDR2 (germline): MNHNY, SVGAGI (reference sequence). V dropped 6 bases and J dropped 3 bases, with 15 bases sitting between them. The CDR3 is 15 residues long. CDR3 coding DNA: TGTGCCAGCAGACGTCAAAGACAGACCAATCAGCCCCAGCATTTT. Translated, it gives CASRRQRQTNQPQHF.

V is TRBV28 and J is TRBJ1-1; no clear D gene. Trimming removed 2 bases at V and 4 bases at J, with 5 bases between. Germline CDR1 MDHEN, CDR2 SYDVKM. This CDR3 has 12 residues. CDR3 nucleotide sequence: TGTGCCAGCAGTTTAAAACCCACTGAAGCTTTCTTT. Translation gives CASSLKPTEAFF. Combining the CDR3 with reference TRBV28 and TRBJ1-1 gives the whole variable domain DVKVTQSSRYLVKRTGEKVFLECVQDMDHENMFWYRQDPGLGLRLIYFSYDVKMKEKGDIPEGYSVSREKKERFSLILESASTNQTSMYLCASSLKPTEAFFGQGTRLTVV.